The 18 T cell receptor beta chains presented below share a single source sample, sequenced in a study of T cells after yellow fever vaccination. MiXCR, run by TCRdb on the 5' RACE reads, gives a single entry per CDR3 protein. The data show some 120,000 distinct CDR3 sequences, approximately 16% seen once. Sequences were derived from CD8+ T cells sorted from PBMCs, sampled 5 days after the yellow fever booster vaccination. These receptors all come from a man aged 18 to 29 who received the YFV17D yellow fever vaccine.

This clonotype has only a few counts. The chain has TRBV7-6 and TRBJ2-6; no clear D. Germline loops: CDR1 SGHVS, CDR2 FNYEAQ. CDR3 length equals 15 residues. Trimming took 5 bases from V and 4 from J, leaving 12 bases between them. CDR3 nucleotide sequence: TGTGCCAGCAGCGTCGAGTCTCTGGGGGCCAACGTCCTGACTTTC. It codes for CASSVESLGANVLTF.

The chain is built from TRBV5-4 and TRBJ1-1; D gene unclear. The CDR3 covers 14 residues. Trimming cost V 6 bases and J 1 base, with 13 bases left between them. Germline values: CDR1 SGHNT, CDR2 YYREEE (reference sequence). The CDR3, as DNA: TGTGCCAGCAAAAGGGAGAATCGGAACACTGAAGCTTTCTTT. Its translation is CASKRENRNTEAFF.

There are a few counts of this clonotype. The chain carries TRBV4-1 and TRBJ2-7; 11 positions match TRBD1. The V segment lost 3 bases and the J segment 3 bases; nucleotides outside the gene matches: 4. The CDR3 is made up of 15 amino acids. Germline values: CDR1 MGHRA, CDR2 YSYEKL. The CDR3 spells CASSQAGQGVYEQYF. The CDR3, as DNA: TGCGCCAGCAGCCAGGCGGGACAGGGGGTCTACGAGCAGTACTTC.

Ten or more counts support this clonotype. The chain joins TRBV7-3 to TRBJ1-1, with 7 bases lining up with TRBD1. The CDR3 runs to 14 residues. V lost 1 base to trimming and J lost 7 bases; unmatched junction nucleotides: 6. Germline V gene data show CDR1 as SGHTA and CDR2 as FQGTGA. CDR3 protein: CASSLISGGGEAFF. CDR3 DNA: TGTGCCAGCAGCTTAATTTCAGGGGGTGGTGAAGCTTTCTTT.

This clonotype has only a few counts. This chain's CDR3 is CTTPDPSRNTEAFF. The DNA for the CDR3 is TGTACCACCCCCGATCCTTCACGAAACACTGAAGCTTTCTTT. The V and J genes are TRBV6-5 and TRBJ1-1; D uncertain. The CDR3 runs 14 residues. Germline V gene lookup returns CDR1 MNHEY and CDR2 SVGAGI.

This clonotype was seen more than once but under ten times. This chain joins TRBV5-1 and TRBJ1-2, with D uncertain. The ends were cut back, 0 bases at V and 3 bases at J, with 15 bases in the middle. CDR3 length: 16 residues. The germline V gene encodes CDR1 SGHRS and CDR2 YFSETQ. The CDR3 DNA reads as TGCGCCAGCAGCTTGGCCTCGTCCCCGGCGGACTATGGCTACACCTTC. Translation gives CASSLASSPADYGYTF.

The V and J genes are TRBV27 and TRBJ1-2; 7 bases align to TRBD1. Per germline, CDR1 MNHEY and CDR2 SMNVEV (reference sequence). Germline trimming cut 6 bases from V and 5 bases from J; bases unmatched to any gene: 12. This CDR3 has 15 amino acids. CDR3 in amino acids: CASSLGQAHLYGYTF. The CDR3, as DNA: TGTGCCAGCAGCCTAGGACAGGCTCATTTATATGGCTACACCTTC.

The chain links TRBV27 to TRBJ2-7, with 8 bases matching TRBD1. The junction had 3 bases not matched to a gene; V was cut back by 5 bases and J by 0 bases. Germline V gene lookup returns CDR1 MNHEY and CDR2 SMNVEV (reference sequence). This CDR3 is 14 amino acids long. CDR3 loop: CASSRQGISYEQYF. CDR3 sequence (DNA): TGTGCCAGCAGTCGACAGGGGATCTCCTACGAGCAGTACTTC.

This clonotype was seen only a few times. The J gene is TRBJ1-1, the V gene TRBV6-2 or TRBV6-3; 7 nucleotides align to TRBD1. The V segment lost 3 bases and the J segment 3 bases; nucleotides outside the gene matches: 7. Germline CDR1 is MNHEY and CDR2 is SVGEGT. This CDR3 has 15 amino acids. CDR3 nucleotides: TGTGCCAGCAGTTATACAGGGGCCCGAGACACTGAAGCTTTCTTT. It is translated as CASSYTGARDTEAFF.

The J gene is TRBJ2-1, the V gene TRBV4-2, with 7 bases aligning to TRBD2. Germline-derived CDR1 and CDR2 are LGHNA and YNFKEQ. The CDR3 totals 16 residues. The V segment lost 4 bases and the J segment 2 bases; nucleotides outside the gene matches: 8. The CDR3 bases are TGTGCCAGCAGCCCAGAGGAGAGCGGGGCCTACAATGAGCAGTTCTTC. Translated, it gives CASSPEESGAYNEQFF.

This clonotype was seen repeatedly, ten times or more. The V and J genes are TRBV4-1 and TRBJ2-3; TRBD2 agrees at 7 bases. The J segment lost 4 bases and the V segment lost 1 base, leaving 11 bases of the junction unmatched. CDR3 length: 17 amino acids. Germline CDR1 and CDR2: MGHRA and YSYEKL. CDR3 region: CASSQGGGGGGADTQYF. The CDR3 DNA sequence: TGCGCCAGCAGCCAAGGAGGTGGCGGGGGAGGGGCAGATACGCAGTATTTT.

This clonotype was picked up a small number of times. V usage is TRBV6-5 and J usage is TRBJ2-5; D unresolved. CDR1 MNHEY and CDR2 SVGAGI come from the germline V gene. The length of the CDR3 is 14 residues. V gave up 6 bases and J gave up 2 bases, with 13 bases separating them. The CDR3 here is CASSSAGLQETQYF. CDR3 DNA sequence: TGTGCCAGCAGCTCCGCCGGGCTTCAAGAGACCCAGTACTTC.

This clonotype was seen a handful of times. The rearrangement joins TRBV7-3 to TRBJ2-7; D is uncertain. CDR1 and CDR2 from the germline V gene are SGHTA and FQGTGA. The CDR3 spans 13 residues. V was clipped by 3 bases and J by 5 bases, with 11 bases between them. DNA for the CDR3: TGTGCCAGCAGCTTCGCCCACGGCGACGAGCAGTACTTC. Its protein is CASSFAHGDEQYF. The entire variable domain, with the rest obtained from reference TRBV7-3 and TRBJ2-7, is as follows: GAGVSQTPSNKVTEKGKYVELRCDPISGHTALYWYRQSLGQGPEFLIYFQGTGAADDSGLPNDRFFAVRPEGSVSTLKIQRTERGDSAVYLCASSFAHGDEQYFGPGTRLTVT.

The chain couples TRBV5-1 to TRBJ2-5; D is unresolved. V lost 0 bases and J lost 4, with 10 bases in between. The CDR3 has 14 amino acids. Germline CDR1 is SGHRS and CDR2 is YFSETQ. In nucleotides, the CDR3 is TGCGCCAGCAGCTTGGAACCAGATGGAGAGACCCAGTACTTC. As protein: CASSLEPDGETQYF.

The chain has TRBV4-3 and TRBJ1-4; weak D call: TRBD1 (5 bases). Germline lookup yields CDR1 LGHNA and CDR2 YSLEER. V dropped 1 base and J dropped 8 bases, with 17 bases sitting between them. This CDR3 region has 16 residues. CDR3 bases: TGCGCCAGCAGCCAAGGAACTGCAGGGCTTAGAGAAAAACTGTTTTTT. Translation: CASSQGTAGLREKLFF.

The chain joins TRBV6-5 to TRBJ2-1, with 7 nucleotides matching TRBD1. The CDR3 length is 16 residues. The germline V gene has CDR1 MNHEY and CDR2 SVGAGI. Trimming cost V 0 bases and J 0 bases; bases outside gene matches: 2. The CDR3 loop reads CASSYSTGSSYNEQFF. The CDR3 nucleotides read TGTGCCAGCAGTTACTCGACAGGGAGCTCCTACAATGAGCAGTTCTTC.

Regarding this clonotype: A single base separates this from a much larger clone, so it may be a read error. The chain uses TRBV3-1 and TRBJ2-7; D may correspond to TRBD1 or TRBD2 (5 bases each). Germline lookup yields CDR1 LGHDT and CDR2 YNNKEL (reference sequence). Trimming took 4 bases from V and 2 from J, leaving 9 bases between them. CDR3 size: 13 residues. For the CDR3, the DNA is TGTGCCAGCAGCCCGGGACCGACCTACGAGCAGTACTTC. Its protein is CASSPGPTYEQYF.

A few counts support this clonotype. CDR3 amino acids: CASSSESYRVFYEQYV. The CDR3 region has the DNA TGTGCCAGCAGCTCGGAGTCGTACAGGGTCTTCTACGAGCAGTACGTC. The chain joins TRBV11-2 to TRBJ2-7; perhaps TRBD1 as D (6 bases). Germline CDR1 SGHAT, CDR2 FQNNGV. The germline V and J ends were trimmed by 4 bases and 3 bases, with 19 bases remaining between them. This CDR3 is built from 16 residues.